The source of this TCR beta chain is a study of shared clonotypes between healthy human individuals. To note about this clone: The target antigen is unknown.

CDR1 SEHNR and CDR2 FQNEAQ come from the germline V gene (reference sequence). The CDR3 is 15 amino acids. V lost 1 base and J lost 1, with 10 bases in between. Clones were sequenced by immunoSEQ multiplex PCR, and TCRdb holds only the in-frame ones, with some missing. The sample lists approximately 340,000 clones; 73% were seen once. Overall study findings and caveats: Sorted-subset sequencing was shown by rarefaction to be incomplete despite large depth. Relative to memory subsets, naive subsets generally showed larger estimated richness. Shared clonotypes across all four donors exceeded non-shared ones in generation probability.

The sequence came from a man under 40 in good health. This chain links TRBV7-9 with TRBJ1-1, with D unresolved. Source material: memory CD4+ T cells sorted from blood. Sample subset: CD45RA-negative fraction. The CDR3 DNA sequence: TGTGCCAGCAGCTTAGAAGGAGGGCAGAACACTGAAGCTTTCTTT. This codes for CASSLEGGQNTEAFF.